A selection of T cell receptor beta chains follows, all from one sample in a study of monozygotic twins with inflammatory bowel disease. After re-calling the 5' RACE reads, TCRdb lists one entry per CDR3 protein, DNA absent. This sample contains about 350,000 distinct CDR3 sequences. Sequencing input: blood. All receptors derive from a human donor with ulcerative colitis or Crohn's disease, or a healthy co-twin of an affected twin (not recorded which). CDR3s include the opening cysteine and the closing phenylalanine or tryptophan.

cdr3_length: 17
v_call: TRBV28
j_call: TRBJ2-2
cdr3_aa: CASSFPRLLGDTGELFF

cdr3_length: 17
v_call: TRBV20-1
j_call: TRBJ1-3
cdr3_aa: CSARGSKGNSSGNTIYF

cdr3_length: 16
v_call: TRBV6-5
j_call: TRBJ1-1
cdr3_aa: CASSYNAGGVSTEAFF

cdr3_length: 12
v_call: TRBV4-3
j_call: TRBJ1-2
cdr3_aa: CASSQSGAGYTF

cdr3_length: 15
v_call: TRBV7-9
j_call: TRBJ2-1
cdr3_aa: CASSLDLGGYNEQFF

cdr3_length: 12
v_call: TRBV7-2
j_call: TRBJ1-2
cdr3_aa: CASSAQGYGYTF

cdr3_length: 15
v_call: TRBV5-1
j_call: TRBJ2-5
cdr3_aa: CASSHNSRTSETQYF

cdr3_length: 16
v_call: TRBV27
j_call: TRBJ2-7
cdr3_aa: CASSLSRTTRLGEQYF

cdr3_length: 15
v_call: TRBV3-1
j_call: TRBJ1-4
cdr3_aa: CASSQRSGPNEKLFF

cdr3_length: 15
v_call: TRBV11-2
j_call: TRBJ2-1
cdr3_aa: CASSSYRGPYNEQFF

cdr3_length: 17
v_call: TRBV21-1
j_call: TRBJ1-5
cdr3_aa: CASSTPRGRTSNQPQHF

cdr3_length: 16
v_call: TRBV25-1
j_call: TRBJ1-3
cdr3_aa: CASSESRQSSGNTIYF

cdr3_length: 15
v_call: TRBV5-1
j_call: TRBJ2-1
cdr3_aa: CASRTSGGSFNEQFF

cdr3_length: 19
v_call: TRBV27
j_call: TRBJ2-3
cdr3_aa: CASSPRRGSNIVSTDTQYF

cdr3_length: 16
v_call: TRBV4-2
j_call: TRBJ2-3
cdr3_aa: CASSYMAGGSTDTQYF

cdr3_length: 15
v_call: TRBV5-1
j_call: TRBJ1-2
cdr3_aa: CASSPLGDTNYGYTF

cdr3_length: 15
v_call: TRBV20-1
j_call: TRBJ2-4
cdr3_aa: CSASAGQGVSNIQYF

cdr3_length: 13
v_call: TRBV10-3
j_call: TRBJ2-1
cdr3_aa: CAISDSRDNEQFF

cdr3_length: 16
v_call: TRBV4-1
j_call: TRBJ1-2
cdr3_aa: CASSQVRTGKDYGYTF

cdr3_length: 14
v_call: TRBV20-1
j_call: TRBJ2-7
cdr3_aa: CSARDPRVRETQYF

cdr3_length: 13
v_call: TRBV20-1
j_call: TRBJ1-5
cdr3_aa: CSARPQGNQPQHF

cdr3_length: 15
v_call: TRBV6-1
j_call: TRBJ1-5
cdr3_aa: CASSLGQGMGQPQHF

cdr3_length: 11
v_call: TRBV28
j_call: TRBJ1-1
cdr3_aa: CASSLGHRQFF

cdr3_length: 14
v_call: TRBV5-4
j_call: TRBJ2-7
cdr3_aa: CASSFKGLPYEQYF

cdr3_length: 14
v_call: TRBV7-2
j_call: TRBJ2-7
cdr3_aa: CASSLGTGFYEQYF

cdr3_length: 11
v_call: TRBV20-1
j_call: TRBJ2-3
cdr3_aa: CSAVRLDTQYF

cdr3_length: 17
v_call: TRBV28
j_call: TRBJ2-7
cdr3_aa: CASSSVGGELSNYEQYF